These 2 T cell receptor beta chains share one sample of origin, sequenced in a study of OX40 agonist ivuxolimab in advanced cancers. The table came from immunoSEQ multiplex PCR; TCRdb's copy has only in-frame clones and leaves some out. The sample consists of 35,000 to 40,000 clones, more than 75% of them appearing once. This material consisted of CD4+ or CD8+ T cells sorted from blood, taken in a trial of the OX40 agonist ivuxolimab. The source is an adult with an advanced solid tumor such as melanoma, head and neck, liver or kidney cancer.

The chain employs TRBV5-4 and TRBJ2-5; D ambiguous. CDR1 and CDR2 (germline): SGHNT, YYREEE (reference sequence). The CDR3 runs to 14 residues. Trimming took off 2 bases at V and 2 bases at J, with 10 bases between the two ends. This chain's CDR3 is CASSLPDGQETQYF. As DNA, the CDR3 is TGTGCCAGCAGCTTACCGGATGGGCAAGAGACCCAGTACTTC.

The chain uses TRBV4-1 and TRBJ2-5, with D possibly being TRBD1 (6 bases). With 3 bases removed from V and 3 bases from J, the gap between germline ends came to 14 bases. Germline lookup yields CDR1 MGHRA and CDR2 YSYEKL. This CDR3 has 15 residues. The CDR3 sequence is CASSHPPRGEETQYF. Here the CDR3 DNA reads TGCGCCAGCAGCCATCCCCCCAGGGGTGAAGAGACCCAGTACTTC.